These 17 T cell receptor beta chains originate from one sample sequenced in a study of monozygotic twins with inflammatory bowel disease (dated by TCRdb to the late 2010s). Preparation of the library involved 5' RACE. The instrument given in TCRdb is Illumina HiSeq 2500. After TCRdb reprocessed the reads, each CDR3 protein sequence was kept as one row, without DNA. The sample has about 300,000 distinct CDR3 sequences on record. Of the sample, 5.5% to 6.5% falls within the top ten clones. Source material: blood. The receptors derive from a human donor with ulcerative colitis or Crohn's disease, or a healthy co-twin of an affected twin (not recorded which).

The chain employs TRBV10-3 and TRBJ2-4; TCRdb's assignment of TRBD1 cannot be checked, as there is no DNA. Germline loops: CDR1 ENHRY, CDR2 SYGVKD. The CDR3 covers 14 residues. The CDR3: CASGQGIAKNIQYF.

V is TRBV7-9 and J is TRBJ2-1; TCRdb gives TRBD1 as the D gene, but with no DNA this cannot be confirmed. From germline, CDR1 is SEHNR and CDR2 FQNEAQ (reference sequence). The CDR3 runs 11 residues. The CDR3 is CASSRTVQWFF.

V and J are TRBV15 and TRBJ2-7; the D gene TCRdb calls, TRBD1, cannot be checked with no DNA. This CDR3 is built from 19 residues. CDR1 is LNHNV and CDR2 is YYDKDF in the germline V gene (reference sequence). CDR3 sequence reads: CATSSKIVGTQPITYEQYF.

The J gene is TRBJ1-2, the V gene TRBV12-3 or TRBV12-4; absent DNA, TCRdb's TRBD1 call cannot be checked. CDR3 length equals 15 residues. CDR3 sequence reads: CASSKLAGTAYGYTF.

This chain connects TRBV29-1 to TRBJ2-1; as DNA is missing, the TRBD1 call by TCRdb cannot be tested. CDR3 length: 14 residues. In germline, CDR1 is SQVTM, CDR2 ANQGSEA. The CDR3 loop reads CSVVRRGPHNEQFF.

V usage is TRBV10-3 and J usage is TRBJ2-2. Germline-derived CDR1 and CDR2 are ENHRY and SYGVKD. CDR3 length equals 14 residues. CDR3 residues: CAISETGWTGELFF.

This chain's CDR3 is CASSSRDPRQYF. The chain recombines TRBV28 with TRBJ2-7; the D gene TCRdb calls, TRBD1, cannot be checked with no DNA. Germline-derived CDR1 and CDR2 are MDHEN and SYDVKM. The CDR3 extends over 12 amino acids.

V gene TRBV6-1 combines with J gene TRBJ1-2; TCRdb indicates TRBD1, and absent DNA this call remains unverified. The length of the CDR3 is 13 residues. CDR1 and CDR2 (germline): MNHNS, SASEGT. CDR3 region: CASSDRDRGGYTF.

The chain carries TRBV7-9 and TRBJ2-1; the TCRdb call, TRBD2, lacks DNA for checking. The germline gives CDR1 SEHNR, CDR2 FQNEAQ (reference sequence). The CDR3 consists of 16 residues. CDR3 loop: CASSIYSGSSYNEQFF.

This chain joins TRBV28 and TRBJ2-1; absent DNA, TCRdb's TRBD2 call cannot be checked. Germline-derived CDR1 and CDR2 are MDHEN and SYDVKM. CDR3 length: 15 residues. The CDR3: CASSFNGGARNEQFF.

The CDR3 protein is CAWNDGNTEAFF. V is TRBV30 and J is TRBJ1-1. Looked up from germline, CDR1 is GTSNPN and CDR2 is SVGIG (reference sequence). The CDR3 loop spans 12 amino acids.

The chain joins TRBV11-2 to TRBJ1-6; the D call of TRBD1 rests on TCRdb alone, since no DNA is present to check it. The CDR3 length is 18 residues. Germline CDR1 is SGHAT and CDR2 is FQNNGV. The CDR3 sequence: CASSLFAGLSSYNSPLHF.

This chain links TRBV11-1 with TRBJ2-1; TCRdb reports TRBD1, a call that lacks DNA to check it against. CDR1 is SGHAT, CDR2 FQDESV, per germline (reference sequence). This CDR3 spans 18 amino acids. The CDR3 here is CASSVLRQARSSYNEQFF.

This chain uses TRBV24-1 with TRBJ1-2; TCRdb gives TRBD1 as the D gene, but with no DNA this cannot be confirmed. CDR3 size: 12 residues. Germline CDR1 KGHDR, CDR2 SFDVKD. This CDR3 is CATSRGAGGYTF.

The gene calls are TRBV24-1 and TRBJ2-3; TCRdb selects TRBD2, and the lack of DNA leaves this call unchecked. Germline CDR1 KGHDR, CDR2 SFDVKD. The CDR3 runs 19 residues. The CDR3 is CATSGLPGPAGESTDTQYF.

The genes are TRBV6-1 and TRBJ1-4; the TRBD1 assignment by TCRdb is unverifiable without DNA. The CDR3 is made up of 14 amino acids. Germline lookup yields CDR1 MNHNS and CDR2 SASEGT. CDR3 sequence: CASSKDRIDEKLFF.

This chain links TRBV6-2 or TRBV6-3 with TRBJ2-7; TCRdb's assignment of TRBD2 cannot be checked, as there is no DNA. The CDR3 length is 18 residues. Germline CDR1 reads MNHEY; CDR2 reads SVGEGT. This CDR3 reads CASTLRLAGESSYYEQYF.